Sequencing of this T cell receptor beta chain was carried out in a study of blood T cell repertoires in COVID-19 (TCRdb year 2020). Regarding the research as a whole: Samples from collaborators originated in the United States, Italy and Spain and spanned both the acute and convalescent phases of COVID-19. The repertoires were released in a freely available public database meant as a resource for research on the immune response to SARS-CoV-2. Samples came from the ongoing ImmuneRACE study (first 160 participants) plus 1,254 subjects from 6 global collaborators. The material from the prospective study consisted of cDNA or gDNA derived from T cells, B-cell-depleted T cells, or PBMCs. Deeply sampled blood TCRbeta repertoires from subjects exposed to, actively infected with, or recovered from COVID-19 were included in the dataset. A de-identified subject ID, COVID-19 status, age in years and sex were almost always included in the sample metadata. Where available, HLA class I and class II types were obtained from metadata supplied by the sample provider rather than from assay-based typing. Results the study describes overall, beyond this receptor: Clinical and demographic metadata were provided uncurated, with the amount varying by source and participant.

A single count supports this clone. Its binding antigen is unknown. Base qualities are missing; no much larger clone stands one base away. TCRbeta CDR3 regions were amplified from genomic DNA by means of the immunoSEQ Assay, a bias-controlled multiplex PCR. The paper's data handling went like this. Within the assay, amplification of reference gene primers was used to estimate how many nucleated cells each sample contained. Sequence reads were collapsed and filtered to measure the absolute abundance of every unique TCRbeta CDR3 rearrangement. For each sample, productive Simpson clonality was calculated as the square root of Simpson's diversity index across productive rearrangements. TCRdb stores this immuneACCESS table with in-frame sequences only. Part of the clones is absent; in the studies checked, under half of the shortfall reflects unresolved V genes, and no reason is known for the rest. Clonal size and the V and J genes are those of that table, whereas D and trimming came from the DNA. For this sample there are 75,000 to 95,000 clones; 85% appear just once. The top ten clonotypes cover more than 15% of the sample.

Each collaborating institution followed its own protocols to collect whole blood in K2EDTA tubes. Collaborator samples were shipped for TCRbeta analysis as frozen whole blood, isolated PBMCs, or DNA extracted from either sample type. Via the germline V gene (reference sequence), CDR1 is SGHKS and CDR2 YYEKEE. V is cut by 0 bases and J by 8 bases, and the space between the germline ends is 11 bases. Its CDR3 holds 13 amino acids, cysteine through phenylalanine. Kept here is only the CDR3 DNA, which spans 39 bases and is read in frame from base 1. The sequencing input was peripheral blood. The rearrangement joined TRBV5-5 to TRBJ1-2; TRBD1 could be the D gene, as 6 bases match. This receptor was identified in an elderly man with active or convalescent COVID-19. The encoded CDR3 is CASSLGSDRGYTF. The DNA reads as follows: TGTGCCAGCAGCTTGGGTTCAGACAGGGGCTACACCTTC.